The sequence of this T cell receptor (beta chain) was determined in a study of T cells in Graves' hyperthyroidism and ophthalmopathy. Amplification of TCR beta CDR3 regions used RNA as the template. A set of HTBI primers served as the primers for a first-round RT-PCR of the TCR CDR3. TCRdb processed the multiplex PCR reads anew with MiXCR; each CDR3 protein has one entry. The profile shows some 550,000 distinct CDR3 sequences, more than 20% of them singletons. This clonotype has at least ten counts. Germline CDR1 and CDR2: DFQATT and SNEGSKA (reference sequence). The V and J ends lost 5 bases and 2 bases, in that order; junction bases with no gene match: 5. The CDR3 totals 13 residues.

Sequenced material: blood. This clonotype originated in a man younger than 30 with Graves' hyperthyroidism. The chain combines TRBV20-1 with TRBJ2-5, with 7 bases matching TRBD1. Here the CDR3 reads CSADRQGQETQYF. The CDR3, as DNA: TGCAGTGCTGACAGACAGGGTCAAGAGACCCAGTACTTC.